This TCR beta chain was captured by sequencing in a study of response to subunit inactivated influenza vaccine. Findings and limits, study-wide: Every seasonal influenza vaccination brings in few new T cells, the authors suggested.

As to this clonotype: The antigen remains undetermined.

TCRdb itself ran the RT-PCR reads through MiXCR, one entry per CDR3 protein. This table has 490,000 or so distinct CDR3 sequences, less than 10% appearing once. This clonotype was sampled from a man aged 50 to 69 who received an inactivated influenza vaccine. Sequenced material: PBMCs from blood, taken less than 30 months after vaccination.

CDR3 bases: TGTGCCAGCAGCTCTCTAGCGGGGACCTCCTACGAGCAGTACTTC. Its translation: CASSSLAGTSYEQYF. This chain uses TRBV5-6 with TRBJ2-7; 9 bases align to TRBD2. V gave up 3 bases and J gave up 0 bases; unmatched junction bases: 4. Germline CDR1 SGHDT, CDR2 YYEEEE. CDR3 length: 15 amino acids.